The 10 T cell receptor beta chains below come from one sample, sequenced in a study of blood T cell repertoires in COVID-19. Assay used: immunoSEQ multiplex PCR; TCRdb lists only in-frame clones, some missing. The repertoire has 200,000 to 250,000 clones, about 82% of them found once; the top ten carry around 2%. The sequencing input was PBMCs or T cells enriched from blood (not recorded which). These receptors were taken from a woman aged 45-65 years who had recovered from COVID-19.

In this sample, this clone turned up once. The chain links TRBV27 to TRBJ2-1; D uncertain. Germline V gene data show CDR1 as MNHEY and CDR2 as SMNVEV (reference sequence). Trimming cost V 6 bases and J 9 bases, with 15 bases left between them. The CDR3 runs 13 residues. As DNA, the CDR3 is TGTGCCAGCAGGCCGCCTCTAGTTAGTGAGCAGTTCTTC. Translating it yields CASRPPLVSEQFF.

This clone has a single count. The chain links TRBV27 to TRBJ2-7; 8 nucleotides align to TRBD1. The CDR3 sequence is 12 residues long. CDR1 and CDR2 (germline): MNHEY, SMNVEV (reference sequence). V trimming: 8 bases; J trimming: 2 bases; junction bases outside the gene matches: 2. The CDR3 here is CASGQGPYEQYF. The CDR3, as DNA: TGTGCCAGCGGACAGGGACCCTACGAGCAGTACTTC.

The chain links TRBV18 to TRBJ1-2, with D perhaps matching TRBD1 (6 bases). This CDR3 has 16 amino acids. The germline V gene encodes CDR1 KGHSH and CDR2 LQKENI. V was shortened by 5 bases and J by 4 bases, with 20 bases between the two germline ends. In nucleotides, the CDR3 is TGTGCCAGCTCATCCTCGACAGGCCCTGGGGGCTATGGCTACACCTTC. As protein: CASSSSTGPGGYGYTF. Supplemented by reference TRBV18 and TRBJ1-2, the full variable domain reads NAGVMQNPRHLVRRRGQEARLRCSPMKGHSHVYWYRQLPEEGLKFMVYLQKENIIDESGMPKERFSAEFPKEGPSILRIQQVVRGDSAAYFCASSSSTGPGGYGYTFGSGTRLTVV.

This clone was picked up a small number of times. The V gene is TRBV7-2, the J gene TRBJ1-4, with 7 bases fitting TRBD1. The CDR3 spans 13 residues. V gave up 10 bases and J gave up 0 bases; unmatched junction bases: 2. Looked up from germline, CDR1 is SGHTA and CDR2 is FQGNSA. The chain's CDR3 is CATQGATNEKLFF. CDR3 sequence (DNA): TGTGCCACCCAGGGGGCAACTAATGAAAAACTGTTTTTT.

The chain is built from TRBV7-8 and TRBJ2-7, with D unresolved. Trimming shortened V by 5 bases and J by 3 bases, and 11 bases separated the two germline ends. The CDR3 is 13 residues long. Per germline, CDR1 SGHVS and CDR2 FQNEAQ. The chain's CDR3 is CASSLQRNYEQYF. The DNA for the CDR3 is TGTGCCAGCAGCCTACAGAGAAACTACGAGCAGTACTTC.

This clone showed up just once. J is TRBJ1-2 and V is TRBV5-1, with 9 bases aligning to TRBD1. The CDR3 is 15 residues long. Germline V CDR1 and CDR2: SGHRS, YFSETQ. The trim removed 0 bases at V and 2 bases at J, leaving 2 bases unmatched. The CDR3 DNA reads as TGCGCCAGCAGCTTGGCAACAGGGGGCAACTATGGCTACACCTTC. Translation gives CASSLATGGNYGYTF. Drawing the rest from reference TRBV5-1 and TRBJ1-2, the complete variable domain is KAGVTQTPRYLIKTRGQQVTLSCSPISGHRSVSWYQQTPGQGLQFLFEYFSETQRNKGNFPGRFSGRQFSNSRSEMNVSTLELGDSALYLCASSLATGGNYGYTFGSGTRLTVV.

The table lists this clone with a count of one. The CDR3 DNA is TGTGCCAGCAGCTCCCAGGGAACCCGCACAGATACGCAGTATTTT. Translating it yields CASSSQGTRTDTQYF. This chain connects TRBV7-2 to TRBJ2-3; TRBD1 might be the D (5 bases). CDR3 length: 15 amino acids. V gave up 4 bases and J gave up 1 base, with 12 bases separating them. Germline V CDR1 and CDR2: SGHTA, FQGNSA.

The rearrangement uses TRBV5-1 and TRBJ1-2; the match to TRBD1 covers 8 bases. In germline, CDR1 is SGHRS, CDR2 YFSETQ. The CDR3 runs 13 residues. Trimming cost V 4 bases and J 6 bases; bases outside gene matches: 5. The CDR3 here is CASSRTGGDGYTF. The CDR3 region has the DNA TGCGCCAGCAGCAGAACAGGGGGGGATGGCTACACCTTC. Full variable domain (missing parts from reference TRBV5-1 and TRBJ1-2): KAGVTQTPRYLIKTRGQQVTLSCSPISGHRSVSWYQQTPGQGLQFLFEYFSETQRNKGNFPGRFSGRQFSNSRSEMNVSTLELGDSALYLCASSRTGGDGYTFGSGTRLTVV.

The rearrangement joins TRBV7-3 to TRBJ2-3; 8 nucleotides align to TRBD1. With 5 bases clipped from V and 2 bases from J, the junction kept 12 bases outside the gene matches. This CDR3 is 17 amino acids long. In germline, CDR1 is SGHTA, CDR2 FQGTGA. The DNA of the CDR3 is TGTGCCAGCAGCCCCCGGGCAGGGGGCCCCCCCACAGATACGCAGTATTTT. This translates into CASSPRAGGPPTDTQYF.

The chain uses TRBV7-6 and TRBJ2-1; 7 nucleotides agree with TRBD2. The J segment lost 4 bases and the V segment lost 2 bases, leaving 5 bases of the junction unmatched. The CDR3 consists of 15 residues. CDR1 SGHVS and CDR2 FNYEAQ come from the germline V gene. CDR3 sequence: CASSLPASGYNEQFF. The CDR3 DNA reads as TGTGCCAGCAGCTTACCGGCTAGCGGTTACAATGAGCAGTTCTTC.